The 25 T cell receptor beta chains given below trace back to one sample, sequenced in a study of Ad26.COV2.S vaccination and SARS-CoV-2 variants. Stated treatment: over 15 received Ad26.COV2.S at low or high dose, single or two shots; 5 received placebo; per-sample allocation not given. Each sample was drawn 63 days after the first injection (of vaccine or placebo). Repertoires were generated with immunoSEQ multiplex PCR, while TCRdb's copy carries only in-frame clones and drops some. The sample consists of some 300,000 clones, around 84% of them appearing once. Source: peripheral blood, taken in a trial of Ad26.COV2.S vaccine versus placebo. The receptors originated from a person between 18 and 65 years old who received the Ad26.COV2.S COVID-19 vaccine or a placebo.

V gene TRBV23-1 combines with J gene TRBJ1-1, with TRBD1 as a possible D gene (6 bases). TRBV23-1 is given ORF status, its function remaining uncertain. V lost 3 bases to trimming and J lost 0 bases, with 17 bases between them. The CDR3 is made up of 17 amino acids. The CDR3 sequence is CASSHQPTGDMNTEAFF. CDR3 nucleotide sequence: TGCGCCAGCAGTCACCAGCCTACGGGGGACATGAACACTGAAGCTTTCTTT.

CDR3 sequence reads: CAWTKGSGSNQPQHF. In DNA, the CDR3 is TGTGCCTGGACCAAGGGATCAGGGAGCAATCAGCCCCAGCATTTT. The V call is TRBV30, the J call TRBJ1-5; D is possibly TRBD1 (5 bases). Between the trimmed V and J ends, which lost 4 bases and 1 base, there was a span of 14 bases. The CDR3 runs to 15 residues. Looked up from germline, CDR1 is GTSNPN and CDR2 is SVGIG (reference sequence).

The chain carries TRBV7-8 and TRBJ1-2, with D tentatively TRBD1 (6 bases). The ends were cut back, 5 bases at V and 2 bases at J, with 9 bases in the middle. This CDR3 is built from 13 residues. Germline CDR1 and CDR2: SGHVS and FQNEAQ. The CDR3 is CASSPDRNYGYTF. CDR3 DNA: TGTGCCAGCAGCCCGGACAGAAACTATGGCTACACCTTC.

This chain connects TRBV27 to TRBJ2-1; D perhaps matches TRBD2 (6 bases). This CDR3 has 16 residues. Germline V gene sequence: CDR1 MNHEY, CDR2 SMNVEV (reference sequence). V was shortened by 5 bases and J by 0 bases, with 14 bases between the two germline ends. The CDR3 here is CASSQGLRPSYNEQFF. In nucleotides, the CDR3 is TGTGCCAGCAGTCAGGGACTCAGACCCTCCTACAATGAGCAGTTCTTC.

The V gene is TRBV7-9, the J gene TRBJ1-2, with a weak D call TRBD1 (5 bases). The germline CDR1 and CDR2 sequences are SEHNR and FQNEAQ (reference sequence). Trimming shortened V by 7 bases and J by 3 bases, and 18 bases separated the two germline ends. The CDR3 contains 15 residues. CDR3 residues: CASTLGLGLHYGYTF. The CDR3 coding sequence is TGTGCCAGCACTCTCGGGTTGGGACTGCACTATGGCTACACCTTC. The variable domain in full, completed from reference TRBV7-9 and TRBJ1-2, reads DTGVSQNPRHKITKRGQNVTFRCDPISEHNRLYWYRQTLGQGPEFLTYFQNEAQLEKSRLLSDRFSAERPKGSFSTLEIQRTEQGDSAMYLCASTLGLGLHYGYTFGSGTRLTVV.

The V gene is TRBV5-1, the J gene TRBJ1-4; D unclear. The CDR3 has 13 residues. V was clipped by 4 bases and J by 4 bases, with 8 bases between them. CDR1 is SGHRS, CDR2 YFSETQ, per germline. The CDR3 sequence: CASSHPVNEKLFF. CDR3 DNA: TGCGCCAGCAGCCACCCGGTTAATGAAAAACTGTTTTTT. The full variable domain, rest sourced from reference TRBV5-1 and TRBJ1-4, is KAGVTQTPRYLIKTRGQQVTLSCSPISGHRSVSWYQQTPGQGLQFLFEYFSETQRNKGNFPGRFSGRQFSNSRSEMNVSTLELGDSALYLCASSHPVNEKLFFGSGTQLSVL.

V and J are TRBV6-1 and TRBJ2-5; maybe TRBD2 (5 bases). CDR3 length: 19 residues. Germline-derived CDR1 and CDR2 are MNHNS and SASEGT. V lost 3 bases and J lost 1, with 24 bases in between. CDR3 DNA sequence: TGTGCCAGCAGTGATTCCCGGAGGCGTTCCGTACGGTCCCAAGAGACCCAGTACTTC. Its protein product is CASSDSRRRSVRSQETQYF.

The chain joins TRBV20-1 to TRBJ1-1; D is possibly TRBD1 (5 bases). CDR3 size: 12 residues. Trimming left V 3 bases short and J 4 bases short, with 9 bases between. Germline loops: CDR1 DFQATT, CDR2 SNEGSKA (reference sequence). The CDR3 DNA sequence: TGCAGTGCTAGTGGACAACCCACTGAAGCTTTCTTT. This gives the protein CSASGQPTEAFF.

As regards this clone: The germline gene is not matched at one end of the junction; a read error may be the cause. The V gene is TRBV4-2, the J gene TRBJ1-2; tentative D call: TRBD1 (6 bases). CDR1 and CDR2 from the germline V gene are LGHNA and YNFKEQ. The CDR3 loop spans 16 amino acids. The CDR3 sequence is CASSEERGYPNYGYTF. DNA for the CDR3: TGTGCCAGCAGCGAAGAGAGGGGGTATCCTAACTATGGCTACACCTTC.

The chain couples TRBV6-2 or TRBV6-3 to TRBJ1-1; D possibly corresponds to TRBD1 (5 bases). CDR3 length equals 16 residues. Germline V CDR1 and CDR2: MNHEY, SVGEGT. V lost 0 bases, J lost 3 bases, and 14 bases lay in between. CDR3 region: CASSYSTAGWDTEAFF. The DNA for the CDR3 is TGTGCCAGCAGTTACTCGACGGCAGGGTGGGACACTGAAGCTTTCTTT.

This chain joins TRBV29-1 and TRBJ1-2; 7 nucleotides align to TRBD1. Looked up from germline, CDR1 is SQVTM and CDR2 is ANQGSEA. The CDR3 has 15 amino acids. V was clipped by 3 bases and J by 7 bases; unmatched bases: 14. DNA of the CDR3: TGCAGCGTTGATAAGGGAGGGGGCGCGTTCAGTGGCTACACCTTC. This gives the protein CSVDKGGGAFSGYTF.

V and J are TRBV4-3 and TRBJ1-1; D is undetermined. The germline V gene has CDR1 LGHNA and CDR2 YSLEER. The V end was cut by 0 bases, the J end by 0 bases, with 14 bases between. This CDR3 is built from 17 residues. Written as DNA, the CDR3 is TGCGCCAGCAGCCAAGAGTACCTGGCAGGCATGAACACTGAAGCTTTCTTT. Translation: CASSQEYLAGMNTEAFF.

A few counts support this clone. V and J are TRBV5-6 and TRBJ1-4; no firm D call. From germline, CDR1 is SGHDT and CDR2 YYEEEE. The CDR3 runs 12 residues. V lost 0 bases, J lost 7 bases, and 4 bases lay in between. The CDR3 DNA reads TGTGCCAGCAGCTTGGGGGCTGAAAAACTGTTTTTT. Protein sequence: CASSLGAEKLFF.

The chain carries TRBV6-6 and TRBJ1-1, with unresolved D. Between the trimmed V and J ends, which lost 6 bases and 11 bases, there was a span of 19 bases. Looked up from germline, CDR1 is MNHNY and CDR2 is SVGAGI (reference sequence). The CDR3 length is 13 residues. CDR3 in amino acids: CASRRPRESEAFF. CDR3 DNA: TGTGCCAGCAGACGACCGAGGGAATCGGAGGCTTTCTTT.

The chain has TRBV6-6 and TRBJ1-5; D gene unclear. Looked up from germline, CDR1 is MNHNY and CDR2 is SVGAGI (reference sequence). CDR3 length equals 14 residues. Trimming stripped 7 bases from V and 5 bases from J, with 15 bases between. The CDR3 DNA reads as TGTGCCAGCACCCCTAGCCGGGAGGATCAGCCCCAGCATTTT. Amino acids: CASTPSREDQPQHF.

The CDR3 nucleotides are TGTGCCAGCAGTTCTCCGGGACTAGCGGGAAGAACCTACGAGCAGTACTTC. This encodes CASSSPGLAGRTYEQYF. The chain carries TRBV27 and TRBJ2-7; 13 positions agree with TRBD2. CDR1 and CDR2 (germline): MNHEY, SMNVEV (reference sequence). The CDR3 has 17 amino acids. The junction had 8 bases not matched to a gene; V was cut back by 4 bases and J by 2 bases.

The V call is TRBV29-1, the J call TRBJ1-2; 7 nucleotides line up with TRBD1. The V and J ends lost 4 bases and 4 bases, in that order; junction bases with no gene match: 6. CDR3 length equals 13 residues. Germline CDR1 and CDR2: SQVTM and ANQGSEA. The CDR3 sequence: CSVGGGESYGYTF. The CDR3 DNA is TGCAGCGTTGGAGGGGGCGAGAGCTATGGCTACACCTTC.

The chain is built from TRBV5-8 and TRBJ1-2; 10 nucleotides match TRBD1. The CDR3 length is 17 residues. The V gene end was trimmed by 4 bases and the J gene end by 1 base; junction bases not matched to a gene: 10. Germline loops: CDR1 SGHTS, CDR2 YDEGEE. This CDR3 reads CASSPTSDRGNNYGYTF. The CDR3 region has the DNA TGTGCCAGCAGCCCGACTTCGGACAGGGGGAATAACTATGGCTACACCTTC.

The chain couples TRBV18 to TRBJ1-2; 9 bases match TRBD1. The germline gives CDR1 KGHSH, CDR2 LQKENI. J was trimmed by 5 bases and V by 3 bases; bases with no gene match: 10. The CDR3 totals 16 residues. The CDR3 protein is CASSPQRDRAQYGYTF. CDR3 coding DNA: TGTGCCAGCTCACCGCAGCGGGACAGGGCGCAATATGGCTACACCTTC.

The chain recombines TRBV25-1 with TRBJ2-7; D is uncertain. The germline V gene encodes CDR1 MGHDK and CDR2 SYGVNS. Trimming left V 3 bases short and J 5 bases short, with 14 bases between. The CDR3 is 14 residues long. Here the CDR3 DNA reads TGTGCCAGCAGTGACCCGGGCGAGGTTAACGAGCAGTACTTC. Its protein product is CASSDPGEVNEQYF.

The chain carries TRBV7-9 and TRBJ2-5; D not certain. V lost 1 base and J lost 5, with 2 bases in between. The CDR3 runs 11 residues. Germline V gene sequence: CDR1 SEHNR, CDR2 FQNEAQ (reference sequence). DNA of the CDR3: TGTGCCAGCAGCTTAGACGAGACCCAGTACTTC. Its protein is CASSLDETQYF.

This chain connects TRBV3-1 (or the pseudogene TRBV3-2) to TRBJ2-7, with D perhaps being TRBD1 or TRBD2 (6 bases each). The CDR3 consists of 13 residues. Germline V CDR1 and CDR2: LGHDT, YNNKEL (reference sequence). V lost 2 bases to trimming and J lost 5 bases, with 10 bases between them. The CDR3 protein is CASSQLGGDEQYF. The CDR3 DNA reads as TGTGCCAGCAGCCAATTGGGGGGCGACGAGCAGTACTTC.

This clone appeared once. V and J are TRBV30 and TRBJ2-3; a weak D match, TRBD2 (6 bases). The CDR3 contains 14 residues. In germline, CDR1 is GTSNPN, CDR2 SVGIG (reference sequence). Trimming pared 1 base from V and 1 base from J, leaving 9 bases between. In DNA, the CDR3 is TGTGCCTGGAGTGATGGCGGGGGCACAGATACGCAGTATTTT. This sequence encodes CAWSDGGGTDTQYF.

The rearrangement uses TRBV5-1 and TRBJ1-1, with a weak D call TRBD1 (6 bases). CDR3 length: 13 amino acids. V lost 3 bases to trimming and J lost 3 bases, with 9 bases between them. The germline gives CDR1 SGHRS, CDR2 YFSETQ. CDR3 sequence reads: CASSWQGHTEAFF. The CDR3 coding sequence is TGCGCCAGCAGCTGGCAGGGGCACACTGAAGCTTTCTTT. Using reference TRBV5-1 and TRBJ1-1 for the parts outside the CDR3, the full variable domain is KAGVTQTPRYLIKTRGQQVTLSCSPISGHRSVSWYQQTPGQGLQFLFEYFSETQRNKGNFPGRFSGRQFSNSRSEMNVSTLELGDSALYLCASSWQGHTEAFFGQGTRLTVV.

This clone came up a few times. The chain has TRBV12-3 or TRBV12-4 and TRBJ2-5; TRBD2 might be the D (6 bases). Trimming shortened V by 4 bases and J by 4 bases, and 7 bases separated the two germline ends. This CDR3 comprises 12 residues. This chain's CDR3 is CASSSGGETQYF. The CDR3, as DNA: TGTGCCAGCAGTTCCGGGGGAGAGACCCAGTACTTC.